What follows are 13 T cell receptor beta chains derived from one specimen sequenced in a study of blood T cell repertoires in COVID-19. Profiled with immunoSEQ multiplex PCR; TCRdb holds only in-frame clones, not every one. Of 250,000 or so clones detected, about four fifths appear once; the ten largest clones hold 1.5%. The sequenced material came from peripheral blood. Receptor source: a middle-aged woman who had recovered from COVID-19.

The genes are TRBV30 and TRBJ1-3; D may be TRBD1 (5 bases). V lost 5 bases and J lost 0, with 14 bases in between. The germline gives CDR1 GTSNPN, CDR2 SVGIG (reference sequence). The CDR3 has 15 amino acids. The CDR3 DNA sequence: TGTGCCTGGGGAGGGACTTTGAGCTCTGGAAACACCATATATTTT. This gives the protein CAWGGTLSSGNTIYF.

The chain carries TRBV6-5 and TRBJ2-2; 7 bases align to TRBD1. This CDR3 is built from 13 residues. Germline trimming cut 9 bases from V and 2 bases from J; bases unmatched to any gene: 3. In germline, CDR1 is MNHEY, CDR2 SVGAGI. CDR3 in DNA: TGTGCCAGGGGGACAGATAACACCGGGGAGCTGTTTTTT. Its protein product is CARGTDNTGELFF.

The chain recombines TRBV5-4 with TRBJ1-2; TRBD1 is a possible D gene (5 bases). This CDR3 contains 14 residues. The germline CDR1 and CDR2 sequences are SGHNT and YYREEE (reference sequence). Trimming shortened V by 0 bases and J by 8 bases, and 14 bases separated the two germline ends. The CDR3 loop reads CASSLAGGVGGYTF. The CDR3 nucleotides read TGTGCCAGCAGCTTGGCAGGAGGGGTGGGCGGCTACACCTTC.

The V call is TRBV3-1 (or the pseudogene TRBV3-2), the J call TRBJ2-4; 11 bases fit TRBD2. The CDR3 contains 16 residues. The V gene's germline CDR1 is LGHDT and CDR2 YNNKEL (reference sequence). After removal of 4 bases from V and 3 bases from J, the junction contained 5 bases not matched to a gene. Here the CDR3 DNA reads TGTGCCAGCAGCCGACTAGCGGGGAGGGGCAAAAACATTCAGTACTTC. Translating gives CASSRLAGRGKNIQYF.

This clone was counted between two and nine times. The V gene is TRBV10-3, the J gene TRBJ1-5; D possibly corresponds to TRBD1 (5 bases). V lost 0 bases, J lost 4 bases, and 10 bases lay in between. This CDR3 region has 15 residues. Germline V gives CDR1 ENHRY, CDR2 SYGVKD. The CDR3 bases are TGTGCCATCAGTGAGTCCTGGGGCGAGAATCAGCCCCAGCATTTT. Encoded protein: CAISESWGENQPQHF.

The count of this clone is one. For the CDR3, the DNA is TGCGCCAGCAGCCAACAACGCGCCGGCGGCGATACGCAGTATTTT. It codes for CASSQQRAGGDTQYF. The chain is built from TRBV4-1 and TRBJ2-3; D is uncertain. V lost 2 bases to trimming and J lost 6 bases, with 15 bases between them. The CDR3 is made up of 15 amino acids. CDR1 and CDR2 (germline): MGHRA, YSYEKL.

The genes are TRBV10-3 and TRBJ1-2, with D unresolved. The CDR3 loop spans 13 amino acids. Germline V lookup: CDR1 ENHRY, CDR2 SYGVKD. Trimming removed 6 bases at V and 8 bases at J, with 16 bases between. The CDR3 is CAISQSPSGGYTF. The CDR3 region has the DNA TGTGCCATCAGCCAATCTCCGTCGGGGGGCTACACCTTC.

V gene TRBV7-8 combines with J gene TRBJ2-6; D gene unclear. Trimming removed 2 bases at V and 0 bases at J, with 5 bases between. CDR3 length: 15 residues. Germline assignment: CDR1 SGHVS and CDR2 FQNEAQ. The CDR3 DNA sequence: TGTGCCAGCAGCTTACAGTTCTCTGGGGCCAACGTCCTGACTTTC. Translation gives CASSLQFSGANVLTF. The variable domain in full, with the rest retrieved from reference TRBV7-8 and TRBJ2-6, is GAGVSQSPRYKVAKRGQDVALRCDPISGHVSLFWYQQALGQGPEFLTYFQNEAQLDKSGLPSDRFFAERPEGSVSTLKIQRTQQEDSAVYLCASSLQFSGANVLTFGAGSRLTVL.

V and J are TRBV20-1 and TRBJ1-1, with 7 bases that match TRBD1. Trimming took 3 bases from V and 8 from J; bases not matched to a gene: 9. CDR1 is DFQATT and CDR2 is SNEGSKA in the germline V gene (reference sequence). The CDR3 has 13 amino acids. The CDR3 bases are TGCAGTGCTAGTGGAGGGGACAGCAGAGAAGCTTTCTTT. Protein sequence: CSASGGDSREAFF.

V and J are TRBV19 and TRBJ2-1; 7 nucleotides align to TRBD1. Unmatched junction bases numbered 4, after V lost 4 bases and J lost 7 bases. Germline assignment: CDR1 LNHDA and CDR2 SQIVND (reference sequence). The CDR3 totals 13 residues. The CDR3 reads CASSTSTGNEQFF. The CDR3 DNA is TGTGCCAGTAGTACCTCGACAGGGAATGAGCAGTTCTTC.

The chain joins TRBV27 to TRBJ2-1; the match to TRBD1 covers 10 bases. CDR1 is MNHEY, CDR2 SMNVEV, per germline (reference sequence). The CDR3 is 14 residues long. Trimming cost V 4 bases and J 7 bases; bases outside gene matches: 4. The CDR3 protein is CASSWTGGRNEQFF. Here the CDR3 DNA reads TGTGCCAGCAGTTGGACAGGGGGGAGAAATGAGCAGTTCTTC.

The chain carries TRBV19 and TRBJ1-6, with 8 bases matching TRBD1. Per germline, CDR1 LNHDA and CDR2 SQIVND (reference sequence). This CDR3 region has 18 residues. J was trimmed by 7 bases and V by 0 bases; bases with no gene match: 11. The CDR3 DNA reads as TGTGCCAGTAGTATAGAAACGACTAACAGGGGGTGGAATTCACCCCTCCACTTT. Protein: CASSIETTNRGWNSPLHF.

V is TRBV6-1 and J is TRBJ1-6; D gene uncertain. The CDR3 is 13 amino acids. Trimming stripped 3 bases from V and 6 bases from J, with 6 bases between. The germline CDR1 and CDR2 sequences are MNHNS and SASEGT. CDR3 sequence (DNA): TGTGCCAGCAGTGAGGCCACTAATTCACCCCTCCACTTT. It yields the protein CASSEATNSPLHF.